Below, one T cell receptor (beta chain) is given with its context. The antigen remains undetermined. Via MiXCR, TCRdb re-called the reads, giving one row per CDR3 protein. The data contain about 830,000 distinct CDR3 sequences, 32% of them singletons. This entry belongs to a study of T cell repertoires in cytomegalovirus infection. Study-wide context: HLA-B-restricted CMV epitopes that are well studied were used alongside recently identified HLA-C-restricted ones.

The CDR3 runs to 16 residues. CDR1 is SGHVS, CDR2 FNYEAQ, per germline. V trimming: 5 bases; J trimming: 5 bases; junction bases outside the gene matches: 10. The sample here was cultured CD8+ T cells from PBMCs, taken from culture after CMV antigen stimulation. The J gene is TRBJ2-5, the V gene TRBV7-6; 11 bases line up with TRBD2. The source of this sequence is a human donor in good health (CMV status not recorded). Some clones in this sample may be carry-over from other donors' samples. CDR3 DNA: TGTGCCAGCAGCGGCCTAGCGGGGGGATTCTCCGAGACCCAGTACTTC. This gives the protein CASSGLAGGFSETQYF.